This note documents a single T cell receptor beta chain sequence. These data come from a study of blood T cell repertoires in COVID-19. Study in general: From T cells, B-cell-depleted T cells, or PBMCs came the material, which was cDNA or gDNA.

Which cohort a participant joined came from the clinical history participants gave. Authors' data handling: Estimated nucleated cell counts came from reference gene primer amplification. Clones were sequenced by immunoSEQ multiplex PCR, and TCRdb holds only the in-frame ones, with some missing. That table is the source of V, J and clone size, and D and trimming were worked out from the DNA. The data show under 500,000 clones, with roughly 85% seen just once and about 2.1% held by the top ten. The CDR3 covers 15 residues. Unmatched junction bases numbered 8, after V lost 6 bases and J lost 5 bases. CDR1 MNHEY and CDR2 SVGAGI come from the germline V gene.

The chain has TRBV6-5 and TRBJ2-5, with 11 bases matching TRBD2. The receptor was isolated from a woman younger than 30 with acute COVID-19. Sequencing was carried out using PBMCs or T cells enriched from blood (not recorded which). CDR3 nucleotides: TGTGCCAGCAGACTAGCGGGGGCGGGGTGGGAGACCCAGTACTTC. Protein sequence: CASRLAGAGWETQYF.